This TCR beta chain was captured in a study of OX40 agonist ivuxolimab in advanced cancers. Study-wide context: At 0.01 to 10 mg/kg, ivuxolimab was administered intravenously to patients every 2 weeks. Of mixed ages from 23 to 79 and averaging about 56 years, the group was approximately 80% male. Study-wide results and limits: CD4+ and CD8+ blood T cells expanded clonally by week 6 at 0.1 to 3.0 mg/kg. Among patients with partial responses at 0.1-3.0 mg/kg, clonal expansion was among the lowest.

Deletions cut 5 bases from V and 6 bases from J, with 12 bases between. Germline-derived CDR1 and CDR2 are SNHLY and FYNNEI. CDR3 size: 13 residues. Concerning this clone: Its antigen remains unidentified.

Assay used: immunoSEQ multiplex PCR; TCRdb lists only in-frame clones, some missing. This sample carries some 80,000 clones, 86% of them seen once, and the ten largest clones take roughly 1.9%. The input for sequencing was CD4+ or CD8+ T cells sorted from blood, taken in a trial of the OX40 agonist ivuxolimab. The chain recombines TRBV2 with TRBJ2-3, with D maybe TRBD2 (5 bases). The sequence came from an adult with an advanced solid tumor such as melanoma, head and neck, liver or kidney cancer. DNA for the CDR3: TGTGCCAGCAGTAAGGACTGGTCCGATACGCAGTATTTT. Amino acid sequence: CASSKDWSDTQYF. Full variable domain (outside the CDR3, taken from reference TRBV2 and TRBJ2-3): EPEVTQTPSHQVTQMGQEVILRCVPISNHLYFYWYRQILGQKVEFLVSFYNNEISEKSEIFDDQFSVERPDGSNFTLKIRSTKLEDSAMYFCASSKDWSDTQYFGPGTRLTVL.